Listed below are T cell receptor beta chains from one sample, sequenced in a study of CXCR3-negative and CXCR3-positive naive CD8 T cells. Reprocessing the 5' RACE reads, TCRdb reports a single entry for every CDR3 protein and omits DNA. This table holds some 130,000 distinct CDR3 sequences. The sequenced sample consisted of naive CXCR3- CD8+ T cells from blood. The source of these receptors is a human donor in good health. Some clones in this sample may be carry-over from other donors' samples. Each CDR3 is given with its conserved first and last residue.

V: TRBV7-6; J: TRBJ2-3; CDR3: CASSFTSGRTDTQYF
V: TRBV10-1; J: TRBJ2-1; CDR3: CASSESSGSSYNEQFF
V: TRBV5-1; J: TRBJ2-7; CDR3: CASSLGGPGQDLLYEQYF
V: TRBV4-2; J: TRBJ1-2; CDR3: CASSQEGYGYTF
V: TRBV7-2; J: TRBJ1-1; CDR3: CASSRGTVEAFF
V: TRBV27; J: TRBJ1-5; CDR3: CASSLSIYQPQHF
V: TRBV12-3/TRBV12-4; J: TRBJ2-1; CDR3: CASSSGLVGEQFF
V: TRBV5-1; J: TRBJ1-5; CDR3: CASNWGPGQGQPQHF
V: TRBV5-6; J: TRBJ2-3; CDR3: CASSFGTANFGTQYF
V: TRBV29-1; J: TRBJ2-1; CDR3: CSVEILAARMNEQFF
V: TRBV7-6; J: TRBJ2-1; CDR3: CASSSTGTSGRAGYDDEQFF
V: TRBV29-1; J: TRBJ2-2; CDR3: CSVSGGNTGELFF
V: TRBV6-5; J: TRBJ2-5; CDR3: CAGSYNGQGETQYF
V: TRBV5-1; J: TRBJ2-7; CDR3: CASTNTGTYEQYF
V: TRBV5-1; J: TRBJ2-2; CDR3: CASSWDSSNELFF
V: TRBV27; J: TRBJ1-5; CDR3: CASSLFDRYSNQPQHF
V: TRBV29-1; J: TRBJ2-3; CDR3: CSADPPGVAGNLDTQYF
V: TRBV4-3; J: TRBJ1-1; CDR3: CASSLDRGFPRMNTEAFF
V: TRBV28; J: TRBJ2-3; CDR3: CASLTGAITDTQYF
V: TRBV21-1; J: TRBJ2-7; CDR3: CASSRIVDREDEQYF
V: TRBV29-1; J: TRBJ2-2; CDR3: CSVPSPTSGTGELFF
V: TRBV20-1; J: TRBJ2-1; CDR3: CSANHRAPRYAGGTYNEQFF
V: TRBV27; J: TRBJ2-7; CDR3: CASSLIAPKVAGDYEQYF
V: TRBV7-9; J: TRBJ2-7; CDR3: CASSRTEGLALNEQYF
V: TRBV7-9; J: TRBJ1-5; CDR3: CASSLAGVNSNQPQHF
V: TRBV21-1; J: TRBJ2-2; CDR3: CASIPGGTVNTGELFF
V: TRBV29-1; J: TRBJ1-1; CDR3: CSVIDSSPGEAFF
V: TRBV4-1; J: TRBJ2-1; CDR3: CASSQDSPVGGRYSYNEQFF
V: TRBV2; J: TRBJ2-7; CDR3: CASSDIPPYEQYF
V: TRBV28; J: TRBJ2-1; CDR3: CASSLSGLAGGQFF
V: TRBV7-9; J: TRBJ1-1; CDR3: CASRAIGTEAFF
V: TRBV2; J: TRBJ2-1; CDR3: CASREGTSTYNEQFF
V: TRBV10-3; J: TRBJ2-7; CDR3: CAISGMDQGYDEQYF